The source of this T cell receptor (beta chain) is a study of cytomegalovirus exposure and HLA in healthy donors. Findings and caveats of the study: The tendency of first-cohort TCR clusters to co-occur in the roughly 130 validation repertoires was the finding of a later analysis. Most TCR sequences were rare, but some public TCRs occurred in many donors. A list of 150 or so TCR beta chains associated with cytomegalovirus was given.

Sequenced by immunoSEQ multiplex PCR; TCRdb stores in-frame clones only, minus some. The sample lists about 140,000 clones, approximately 87% occurring once. The donors were part of the validation cohort, which consisted of over a hundred subjects and was separate from the first cohort of about 650 subjects. In regard to this clone: Its target is unknown.

The CDR3 spans 17 residues. Per the germline V gene, CDR1 is SNHLY and CDR2 is FYNNEI. Trimming left V 6 bases short and J 0 bases short, with 17 bases between. Specimen: PBMCs. This clonotype originated in a man between 18 and 29 years old in good health and CMV-seronegative. The chain combines TRBV2 with TRBJ1-4; TRBD1 might be the D (6 bases). The CDR3 bases are TGTGCCAGCAGGTACAGGGAAGGATGGGCAACTAATGAAAAACTGTTTTTT. Its translation: CASRYREGWATNEKLFF.